The 12 T cell receptor beta chains listed next were all sequenced from one sample in a study of blood T cell repertoires in COVID-19. Libraries were prepared by immunoSEQ multiplex PCR; TCRdb keeps only in-frame clonotypes and omits some of them. The sample includes 70,000 to 95,000 clones, about 90% seen only once; the top ten take roughly 8.1%. The sequenced sample was peripheral blood. Every receptor here comes from a woman in her 70s with acute or convalescent COVID-19.

At least ten counts were recorded for this clone. The rearrangement links TRBV20-1 to TRBJ2-7, with D tentatively TRBD2 (6 bases). From germline, CDR1 is DFQATT and CDR2 SNEGSKA (reference sequence). The CDR3 runs to 14 residues. The V and J ends lost 3 bases and 3 bases respectively, with 15 bases between them. CDR3 in amino acids: CSASLVRGNYEQYF. Here the CDR3 DNA reads TGCAGTGCTAGTTTAGTGCGGGGAAACTACGAGCAGTACTTC.

The CDR3 nucleotides are TGTGCCAGCAGGGATGGCGGACAGTTTGATAATTCACCCCTCCACTTT. It codes for CASRDGGQFDNSPLHF. The chain carries TRBV9 and TRBJ1-6, with D possibly matching TRBD1 (6 bases). Trimming left V 5 bases short and J 5 bases short, with 17 bases between. The CDR3 loop spans 16 amino acids. Germline V gives CDR1 SGDLS, CDR2 YYNGEE.

The rearrangement uses TRBV24-1 and TRBJ1-5; perhaps TRBD1 as D (6 bases). In germline, CDR1 is KGHDR, CDR2 SFDVKD. This CDR3 is 15 amino acids long. V was clipped by 6 bases and J by 2 bases, with 13 bases between them. This CDR3 reads CATSSGGSGNQPQHF. The DNA of the CDR3 is TGTGCCACCAGTTCGGGGGGCAGTGGCAATCAGCCCCAGCATTTT.

The chain combines TRBV7-3 with TRBJ2-1, with 10 bases lining up with TRBD2. V shed 1 base, J shed 7 bases, and the junction held 13 bases outside the gene matches. The CDR3 has 18 amino acids. CDR1 and CDR2 from the germline V gene are SGHTA and FQGTGA. The CDR3 sequence: CASSLMRSGGPKGNEQFF. The CDR3 DNA reads as TGTGCCAGCAGCTTAATGCGTAGCGGGGGGCCCAAGGGGAATGAGCAGTTCTTC.

The rearrangement uses TRBV29-1 and TRBJ1-2; tentative D call: TRBD1 (6 bases). The CDR3 spans 13 residues. Per germline, CDR1 SQVTM and CDR2 ANQGSEA. With 7 bases removed from V and 4 bases from J, the gap between germline ends came to 16 bases. CDR3 protein: CSDLRTQGYGYTF. The CDR3 DNA is TGCAGCGATCTTAGAACACAGGGCTATGGCTACACCTTC. The full variable domain, with the rest looked up from reference TRBV29-1 and TRBJ1-2, is SAVISQKPSRDICQRGTSLTIQCQVDSQVTMMFWYRQQPGQSLTLIATANQGSEATYESGFVIDKFPISRPNLTFSTLTVSNMSPEDSSIYLCSDLRTQGYGYTFGSGTRLTVV.

The rearrangement uses TRBV18 and TRBJ1-2; TRBD1 matches 11 bases. From germline, CDR1 is KGHSH and CDR2 LQKENI. V trimming: 3 bases; J trimming: 7 bases; junction bases outside the gene matches: 4. This CDR3 comprises 14 residues. CDR3 coding DNA: TGTGCCAGCTCACCGGACAGGGGGCTCTTTGGCTACACCTTC. It translates to CASSPDRGLFGYTF.

The rearrangement links TRBV5-1 to TRBJ1-3; 9 bases align to TRBD1. Losses at the gene ends were 4 bases for V and 4 bases for J; bases not matched to a gene: 9. Germline loops: CDR1 SGHRS, CDR2 YFSETQ. The CDR3 contains 16 residues. CDR3 in amino acids: CASSVTGTGKGNTIYF. CDR3 bases: TGCGCCAGCAGCGTGACCGGGACAGGGAAGGGAAACACCATATATTTT.

This chain links TRBV5-4 with TRBJ2-7; the D gene is possibly TRBD2 (7 bases). Trimming cost V 4 bases and J 0 bases, with 14 bases left between them. The germline V gene has CDR1 SGHNT and CDR2 YYREEE (reference sequence). The length of the CDR3 is 15 residues. Written as DNA, the CDR3 is TGTGCCAGCAGCCAAGGGGGGGTAGGCTCCTACGAGCAGTACTTC. Its protein product is CASSQGGVGSYEQYF.

The V and J genes are TRBV10-2 and TRBJ1-2, with D perhaps matching TRBD1 (6 bases). The CDR3 is 19 amino acids. From germline, CDR1 is WSHSY and CDR2 SAAADI. V lost 0 bases and J lost 5, with 25 bases in between. The CDR3 DNA reads TGCGCCAGCAGTGAGTCGATGGGAGGGGGGGCCGGAATACAGTATGGCTACACCTTC. Protein sequence: CASSESMGGGAGIQYGYTF.

In its sample, this clone was seen once. The rearrangement links TRBV7-2 to TRBJ2-5; 9 nucleotides agree with TRBD1. V gave up 1 base and J gave up 5 bases; unmatched junction bases: 14. The CDR3 covers 18 residues. Per germline, CDR1 SGHTA and CDR2 FQGNSA. This CDR3 reads CASSLVVGRTGARETQYF. The CDR3 DNA is TGTGCCAGCAGCTTAGTTGTGGGGAGGACAGGGGCTCGGGAGACCCAGTACTTC.

This clone occurred once. This chain connects TRBV4-1 to TRBJ2-2; a possible D gene is TRBD1 (5 bases). V was clipped by 0 bases and J by 4 bases, with 12 bases between them. The CDR3 runs to 16 residues. Germline-derived CDR1 and CDR2 are MGHRA and YSYEKL. CDR3 in DNA: TGCGCCAGCAGCCAAGATTTCGTAAGGGGCACCGGGGAGCTGTTTTTT. This encodes CASSQDFVRGTGELFF.

CDR3 in amino acids: CASSRRDSAEQYF. In DNA, the CDR3 is TGTGCCAGCAGCCGACGGGACAGTGCGGAGCAGTACTTC. The V and J genes are TRBV3-1 (or the pseudogene TRBV3-2) and TRBJ2-7; 7 bases are shared with TRBD1. V lost 4 bases to trimming and J lost 7 bases; unmatched junction nucleotides: 7. The V gene's germline CDR1 is LGHDT and CDR2 YNNKEL (reference sequence). The CDR3 consists of 13 residues.